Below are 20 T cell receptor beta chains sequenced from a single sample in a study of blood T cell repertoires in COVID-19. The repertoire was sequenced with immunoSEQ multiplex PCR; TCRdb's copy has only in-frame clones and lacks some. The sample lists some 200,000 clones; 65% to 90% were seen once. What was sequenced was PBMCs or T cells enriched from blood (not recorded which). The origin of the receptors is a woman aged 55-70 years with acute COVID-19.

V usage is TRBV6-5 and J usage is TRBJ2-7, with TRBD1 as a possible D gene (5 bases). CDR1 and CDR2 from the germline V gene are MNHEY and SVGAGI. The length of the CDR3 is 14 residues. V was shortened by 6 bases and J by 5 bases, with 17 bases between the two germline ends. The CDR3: CASRKGQGNDEQYF. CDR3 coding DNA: TGTGCCAGCAGGAAGGGGCAGGGCAACGACGAGCAGTACTTC.

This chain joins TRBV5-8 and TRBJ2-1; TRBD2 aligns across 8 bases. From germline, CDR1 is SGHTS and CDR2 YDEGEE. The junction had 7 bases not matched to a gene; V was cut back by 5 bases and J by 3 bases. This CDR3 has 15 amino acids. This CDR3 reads CASRAGLVIYNEQFF. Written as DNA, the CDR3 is TGTGCCAGCAGGGCGGGACTAGTGATCTACAATGAGCAGTTCTTC.

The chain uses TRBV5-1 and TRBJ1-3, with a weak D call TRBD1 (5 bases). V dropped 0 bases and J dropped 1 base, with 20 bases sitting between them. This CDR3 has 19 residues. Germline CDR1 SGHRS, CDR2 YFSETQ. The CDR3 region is CASSLDDSSLPYSGNTIYF. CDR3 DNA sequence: TGCGCCAGCAGCTTGGACGACAGCAGCCTCCCATATTCTGGAAACACCATATATTTT.

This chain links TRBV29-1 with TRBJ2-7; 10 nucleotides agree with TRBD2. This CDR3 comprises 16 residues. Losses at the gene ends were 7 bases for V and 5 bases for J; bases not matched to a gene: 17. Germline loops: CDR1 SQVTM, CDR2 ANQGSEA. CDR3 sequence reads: CSGATRTSGRFHEQYF. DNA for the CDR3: TGCAGCGGGGCCACTCGGACTAGCGGCCGTTTCCACGAGCAGTACTTC.

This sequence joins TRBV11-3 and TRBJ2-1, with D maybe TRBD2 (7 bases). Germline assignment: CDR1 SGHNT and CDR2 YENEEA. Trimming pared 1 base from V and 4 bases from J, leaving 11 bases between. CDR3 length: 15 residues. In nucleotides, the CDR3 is TGTGCCAGCAGCTTAGGCGGGGGCCCTTACAATGAGCAGTTCTTC. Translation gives CASSLGGGPYNEQFF.

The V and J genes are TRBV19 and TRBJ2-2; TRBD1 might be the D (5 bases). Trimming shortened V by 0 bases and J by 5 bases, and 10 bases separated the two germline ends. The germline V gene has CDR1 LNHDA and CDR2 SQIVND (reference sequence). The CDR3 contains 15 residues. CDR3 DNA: TGTGCCAGTAGTATAGACAGGGTTCGGACCGGGGAGCTGTTTTTT. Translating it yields CASSIDRVRTGELFF.

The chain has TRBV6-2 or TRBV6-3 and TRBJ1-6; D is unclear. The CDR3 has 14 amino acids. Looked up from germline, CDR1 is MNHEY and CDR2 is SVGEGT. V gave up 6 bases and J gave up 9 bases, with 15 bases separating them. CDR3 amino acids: CASSPRVSSSPLHF. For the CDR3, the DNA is TGTGCCAGCAGCCCCCGGGTCTCTTCTTCACCCCTCCACTTT.

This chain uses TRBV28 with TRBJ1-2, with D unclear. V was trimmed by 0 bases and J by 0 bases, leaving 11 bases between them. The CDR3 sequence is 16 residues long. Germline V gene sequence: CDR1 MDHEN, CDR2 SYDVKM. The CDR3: CASSLWSQRPNYGYTF. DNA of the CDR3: TGTGCCAGCAGTTTATGGTCCCAGCGACCTAACTATGGCTACACCTTC.

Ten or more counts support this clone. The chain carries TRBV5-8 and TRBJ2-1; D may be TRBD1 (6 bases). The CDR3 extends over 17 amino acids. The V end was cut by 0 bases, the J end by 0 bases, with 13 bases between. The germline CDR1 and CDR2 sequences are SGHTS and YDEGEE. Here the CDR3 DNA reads TGTGCCAGCAGCTTGGAATCATCAGGGGACTCCTACAATGAGCAGTTCTTC. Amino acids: CASSLESSGDSYNEQFF.

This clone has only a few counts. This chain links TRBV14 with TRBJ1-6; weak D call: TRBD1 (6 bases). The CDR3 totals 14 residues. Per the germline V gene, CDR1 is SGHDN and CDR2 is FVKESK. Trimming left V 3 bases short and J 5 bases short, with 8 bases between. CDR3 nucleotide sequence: TGTGCCAGCAGCCACAGGGGCCATAATTCACCCCTCCACTTT. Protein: CASSHRGHNSPLHF.

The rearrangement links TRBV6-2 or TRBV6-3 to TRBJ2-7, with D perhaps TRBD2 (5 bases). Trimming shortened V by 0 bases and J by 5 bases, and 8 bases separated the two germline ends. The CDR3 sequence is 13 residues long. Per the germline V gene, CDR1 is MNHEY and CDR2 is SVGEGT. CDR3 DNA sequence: TGTGCCAGCAGTTACTCGAGGGCCCACGAGCAGTACTTC. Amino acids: CASSYSRAHEQYF.

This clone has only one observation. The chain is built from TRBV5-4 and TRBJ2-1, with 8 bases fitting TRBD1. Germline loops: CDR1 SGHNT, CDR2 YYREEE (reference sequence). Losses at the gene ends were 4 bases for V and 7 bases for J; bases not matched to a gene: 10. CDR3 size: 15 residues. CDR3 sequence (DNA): TGTGCCAGCAGCCTCGGACAGGGATTGTCGAATGAGCAGTTCTTC. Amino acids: CASSLGQGLSNEQFF.

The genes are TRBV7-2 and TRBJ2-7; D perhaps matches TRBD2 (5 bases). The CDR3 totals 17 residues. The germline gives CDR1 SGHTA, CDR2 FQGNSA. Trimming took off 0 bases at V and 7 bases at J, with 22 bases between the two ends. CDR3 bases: TGTGCCAGCAGCTTAGCGTTCAATGTAGGCGGCCCGGGAGAGCAGTACTTC. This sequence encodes CASSLAFNVGGPGEQYF.

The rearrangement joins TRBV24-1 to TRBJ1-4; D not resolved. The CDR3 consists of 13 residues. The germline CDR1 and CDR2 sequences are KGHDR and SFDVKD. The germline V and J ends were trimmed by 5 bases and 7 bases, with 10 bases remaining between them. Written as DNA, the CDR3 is TGTGCCACCAGTGGAGTAGATGGTGAAAAACTGTTTTTT. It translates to CATSGVDGEKLFF.

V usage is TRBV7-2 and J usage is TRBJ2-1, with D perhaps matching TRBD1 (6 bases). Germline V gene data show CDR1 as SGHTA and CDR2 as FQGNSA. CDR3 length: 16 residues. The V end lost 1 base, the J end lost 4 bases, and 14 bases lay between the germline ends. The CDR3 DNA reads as TGTGCCAGCAGCTTAGAATCTGGACAGTTTTACAATGAGCAGTTCTTC. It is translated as CASSLESGQFYNEQFF.

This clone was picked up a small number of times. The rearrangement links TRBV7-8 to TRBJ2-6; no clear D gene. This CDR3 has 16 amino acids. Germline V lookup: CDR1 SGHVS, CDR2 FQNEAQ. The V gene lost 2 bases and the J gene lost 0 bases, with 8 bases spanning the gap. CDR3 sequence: CASSLIGSSGANVLTF. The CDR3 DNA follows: TGTGCCAGCAGCTTAATTGGCAGCTCTGGGGCCAACGTCCTGACTTTC.

CDR3 in amino acids: CASSLSESRNQPQHF. DNA of the CDR3: TGTGCCAGCAGTTTATCAGAGAGTCGTAATCAGCCCCAGCATTTT. V usage is TRBV27 and J usage is TRBJ1-5; D remains unclear. V was cut by 0 bases and J by 4 bases, with 10 bases left in between. The CDR3 length is 15 residues. The germline CDR1 and CDR2 sequences are MNHEY and SMNVEV (reference sequence).

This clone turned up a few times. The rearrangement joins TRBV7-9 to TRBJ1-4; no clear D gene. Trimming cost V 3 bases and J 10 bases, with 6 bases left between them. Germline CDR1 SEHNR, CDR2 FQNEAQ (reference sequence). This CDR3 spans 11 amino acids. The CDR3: CASSFSGKLFF. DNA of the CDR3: TGTGCCAGCAGCTTTTCAGGAAAACTGTTTTTT.

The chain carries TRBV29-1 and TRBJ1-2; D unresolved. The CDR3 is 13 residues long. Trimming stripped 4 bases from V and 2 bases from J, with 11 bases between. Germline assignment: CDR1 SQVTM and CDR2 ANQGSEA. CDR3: CSVARGTNYGYTF. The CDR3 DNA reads TGCAGCGTTGCCCGGGGAACGAACTATGGCTACACCTTC.

The CDR3 loop is CASSHLTGSYNEQFF. Here the CDR3 DNA reads TGTGCCAGCAGCCACTTAACAGGGTCCTACAATGAGCAGTTCTTC. V is TRBV3-1 (or the pseudogene TRBV3-2) and J is TRBJ2-1, with D maybe TRBD1 (6 bases). CDR3 length equals 15 residues. The germline V gene encodes CDR1 LGHDT and CDR2 YNNKEL (reference sequence). The germline V and J ends were trimmed by 3 bases and 1 base, with 10 bases remaining between them.